This T cell receptor beta chain was obtained from a study of blood T cell repertoires in COVID-19. CDR1 is MNHEY, CDR2 SMNVEV, per germline (reference sequence). With 9 bases clipped from V and 4 bases from J, the junction kept 14 bases outside the gene matches. There are 16 residues in the CDR3. This table comes from immunoSEQ multiplex PCR, and its TCRdb copy is limited to in-frame clones, with some not included. This sample has 20,000 to 25,000 clones, with approximately 73% found just once. This sequence was found in a human donor in a cohort sampled during active or convalescent COVID-19. The chain uses TRBV27 and TRBJ1-2; the match to TRBD1 covers 10 bases. Sequencing input: peripheral blood. CDR3 amino acids: CARIRPGQGLGYGYTF. The DNA of the CDR3 is TGTGCCAGAATTCGACCGGGACAGGGGCTTGGCTATGGCTACACCTTC.